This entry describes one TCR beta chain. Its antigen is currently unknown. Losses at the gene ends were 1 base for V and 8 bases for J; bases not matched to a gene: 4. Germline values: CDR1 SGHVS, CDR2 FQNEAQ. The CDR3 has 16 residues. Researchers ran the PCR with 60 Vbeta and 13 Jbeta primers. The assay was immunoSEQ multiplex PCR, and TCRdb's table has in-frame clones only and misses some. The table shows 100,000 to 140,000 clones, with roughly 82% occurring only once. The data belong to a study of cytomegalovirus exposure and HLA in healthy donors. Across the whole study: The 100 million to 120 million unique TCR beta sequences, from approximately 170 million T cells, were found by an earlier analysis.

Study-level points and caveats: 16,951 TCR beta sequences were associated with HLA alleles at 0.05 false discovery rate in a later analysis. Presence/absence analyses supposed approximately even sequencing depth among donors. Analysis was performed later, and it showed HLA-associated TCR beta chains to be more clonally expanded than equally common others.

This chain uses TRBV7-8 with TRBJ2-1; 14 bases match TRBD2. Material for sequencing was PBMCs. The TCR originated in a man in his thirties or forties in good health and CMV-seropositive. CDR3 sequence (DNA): TGTGCCAGCAGCTTAGGACTAGCGGGGGGGCCCCATGAGCAGTTCTTC. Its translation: CASSLGLAGGPHEQFF.